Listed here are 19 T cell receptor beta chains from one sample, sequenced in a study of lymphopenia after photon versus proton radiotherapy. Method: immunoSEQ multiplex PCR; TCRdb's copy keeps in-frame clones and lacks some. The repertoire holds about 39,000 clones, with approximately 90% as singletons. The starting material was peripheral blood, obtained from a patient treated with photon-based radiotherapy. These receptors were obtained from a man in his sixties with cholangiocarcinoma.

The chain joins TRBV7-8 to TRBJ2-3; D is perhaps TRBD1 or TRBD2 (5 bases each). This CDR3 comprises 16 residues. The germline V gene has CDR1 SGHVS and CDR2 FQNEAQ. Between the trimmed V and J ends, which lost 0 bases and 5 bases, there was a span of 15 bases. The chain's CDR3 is CASSLAGIRDGDTQYF. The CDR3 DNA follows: TGTGCCAGCAGCTTAGCAGGGATCCGGGACGGAGATACGCAGTATTTT.

The CDR3 region is CASSLDLVGLPETQYF. CDR3 bases: TGTGCCAGCAGCTTAGATCTGGTGGGGCTACCAGAGACCCAGTACTTC. The V gene is TRBV11-3, the J gene TRBJ2-5, with a weak D call TRBD1 (5 bases). CDR1 and CDR2 from the germline V gene are SGHNT and YENEEA. The CDR3 contains 16 residues. Trimming removed 0 bases at V and 4 bases at J, with 15 bases between.

This CDR3 is CASSALGGRTDTQYF. CDR3 in DNA: TGTGCCAGCAGCGCCCTAGGCGGCCGCACAGATACGCAGTATTTT. The chain uses TRBV7-3 and TRBJ2-3; unclear D gene. Germline loops: CDR1 SGHTA, CDR2 FQGTGA. The CDR3 spans 15 residues. V shed 5 bases and J shed 1 base, with 13 bases lying between them. Filled out from reference TRBV7-3 and TRBJ2-3, the complete variable domain reads GAGVSQTPSNKVTEKGKYVELRCDPISGHTALYWYRQSLGQGPEFLIYFQGTGAADDSGLPNDRFFAVRPEGSVSTLKIQRTERGDSAVYLCASSALGGRTDTQYFGPGTRLTVL.

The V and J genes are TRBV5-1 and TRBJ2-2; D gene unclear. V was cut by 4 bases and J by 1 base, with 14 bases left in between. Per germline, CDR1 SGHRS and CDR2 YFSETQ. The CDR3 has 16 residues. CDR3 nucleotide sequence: TGCGCCAGCAGCACCTCGGACGCCTTGAACACCGGGGAGCTGTTTTTT. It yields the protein CASSTSDALNTGELFF.

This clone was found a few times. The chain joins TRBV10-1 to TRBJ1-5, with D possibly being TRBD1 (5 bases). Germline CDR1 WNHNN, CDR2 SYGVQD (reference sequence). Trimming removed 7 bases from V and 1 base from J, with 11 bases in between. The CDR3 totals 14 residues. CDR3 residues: CASIGRDSNQPQHF. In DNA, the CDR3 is TGCGCCAGCATCGGCCGGGACAGCAATCAGCCCCAGCATTTT.

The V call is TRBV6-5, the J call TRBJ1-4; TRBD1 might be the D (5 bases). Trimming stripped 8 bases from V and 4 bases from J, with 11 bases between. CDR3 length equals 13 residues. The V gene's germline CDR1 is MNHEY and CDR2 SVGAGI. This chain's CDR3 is CASGGRGNEKLFF. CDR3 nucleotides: TGTGCCAGCGGTGGTAGGGGTAATGAAAAACTGTTTTTT.

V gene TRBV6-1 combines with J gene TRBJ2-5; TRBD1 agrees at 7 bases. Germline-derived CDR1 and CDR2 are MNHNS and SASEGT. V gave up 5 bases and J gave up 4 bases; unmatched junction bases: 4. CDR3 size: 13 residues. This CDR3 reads CASSTDRIETQYF. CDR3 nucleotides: TGTGCCAGCAGTACGGACAGGATAGAGACCCAGTACTTC.

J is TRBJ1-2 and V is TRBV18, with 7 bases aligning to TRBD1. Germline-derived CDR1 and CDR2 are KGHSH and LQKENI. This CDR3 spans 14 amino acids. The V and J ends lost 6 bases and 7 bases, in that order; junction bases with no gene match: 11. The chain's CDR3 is CASSETLGGSGYTF. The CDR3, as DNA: TGTGCCAGCTCCGAAACCTTAGGGGGCAGTGGCTACACCTTC. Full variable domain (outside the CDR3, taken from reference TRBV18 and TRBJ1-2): NAGVMQNPRHLVRRRGQEARLRCSPMKGHSHVYWYRQLPEEGLKFMVYLQKENIIDESGMPKERFSAEFPKEGPSILRIQQVVRGDSAAYFCASSETLGGSGYTFGSGTRLTVV.

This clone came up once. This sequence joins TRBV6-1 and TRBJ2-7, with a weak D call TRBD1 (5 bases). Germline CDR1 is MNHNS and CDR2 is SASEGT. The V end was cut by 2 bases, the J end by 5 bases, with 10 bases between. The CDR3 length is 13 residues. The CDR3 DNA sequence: TGTGCCAGCAGTGAAAGGGAAGGGGACGAGCAGTACTTC. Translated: CASSEREGDEQYF.

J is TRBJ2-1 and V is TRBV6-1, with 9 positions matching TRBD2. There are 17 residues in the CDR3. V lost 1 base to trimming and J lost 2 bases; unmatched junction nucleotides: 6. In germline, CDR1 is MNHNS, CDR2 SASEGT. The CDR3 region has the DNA TGTGCCAGCAGTGAAGGTCTGCGCGGGGGGGCCTACAATGAGCAGTTCTTC. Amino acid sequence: CASSEGLRGGAYNEQFF.

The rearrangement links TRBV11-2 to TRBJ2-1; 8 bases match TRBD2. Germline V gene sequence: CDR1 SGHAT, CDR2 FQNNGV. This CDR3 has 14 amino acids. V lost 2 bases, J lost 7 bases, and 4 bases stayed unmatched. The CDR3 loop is CASSLSGRDNEQFF. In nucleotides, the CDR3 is TGTGCCAGCAGCTTATCCGGGAGGGATAATGAGCAGTTCTTC.

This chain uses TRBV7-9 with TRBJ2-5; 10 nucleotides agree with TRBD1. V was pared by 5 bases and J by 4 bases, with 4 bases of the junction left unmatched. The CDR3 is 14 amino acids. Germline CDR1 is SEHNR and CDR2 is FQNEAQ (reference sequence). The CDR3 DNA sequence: TGTGCCAGCAGCCTCGACAGGGGGCGAGAGACCCAGTACTTC. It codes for CASSLDRGRETQYF.

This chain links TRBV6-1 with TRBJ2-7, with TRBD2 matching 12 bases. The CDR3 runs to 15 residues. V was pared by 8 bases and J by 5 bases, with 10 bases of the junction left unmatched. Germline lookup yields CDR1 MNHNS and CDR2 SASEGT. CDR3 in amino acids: CASLRLAGAVDEQYF. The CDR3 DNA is TGTGCCAGCTTAAGACTAGCGGGAGCAGTAGACGAGCAGTACTTC.

CDR3 protein: CASSLMQGDTEAFF. The CDR3 region has the DNA TGTGCCAGCAGCTTAATGCAGGGTGACACTGAAGCTTTCTTT. The rearrangement joins TRBV7-3 to TRBJ1-1; a possible D gene is TRBD1 (5 bases). The CDR3 runs to 14 residues. Trimming shortened V by 1 base and J by 3 bases, and 9 bases separated the two germline ends. Germline V gene lookup returns CDR1 SGHTA and CDR2 FQGTGA.

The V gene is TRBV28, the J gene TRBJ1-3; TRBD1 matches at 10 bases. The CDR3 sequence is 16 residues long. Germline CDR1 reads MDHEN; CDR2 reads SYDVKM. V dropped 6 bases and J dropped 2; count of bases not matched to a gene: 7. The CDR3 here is CASRPHGTGAGNTIYF. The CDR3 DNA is TGTGCCAGCAGACCACACGGGACAGGGGCTGGAAACACCATATATTTT.

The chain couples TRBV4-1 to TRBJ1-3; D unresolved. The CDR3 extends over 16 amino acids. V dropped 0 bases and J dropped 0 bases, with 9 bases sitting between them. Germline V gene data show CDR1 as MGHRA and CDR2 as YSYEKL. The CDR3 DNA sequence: TGCGCCAGCAGCCAAGATTCGTTATTCTCTGGAAACACCATATATTTT. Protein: CASSQDSLFSGNTIYF.

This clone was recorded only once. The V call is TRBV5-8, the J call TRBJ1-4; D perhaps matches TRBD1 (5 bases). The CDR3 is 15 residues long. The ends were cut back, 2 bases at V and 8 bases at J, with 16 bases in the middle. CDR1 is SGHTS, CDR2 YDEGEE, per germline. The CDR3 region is CASSLVRVGDEKLFF. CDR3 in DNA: TGTGCCAGCAGCTTAGTAAGGGTAGGGGACGAAAAACTGTTTTTT. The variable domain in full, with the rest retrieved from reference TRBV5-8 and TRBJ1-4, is EAGVTQSPTHLIKTRGQQATLRCSPISGHTSVYWYQQALGLGLQFLLWYDEGEERNRGNFPPRFSGRQFPNYSSELNVNALELEDSALYLCASSLVRVGDEKLFFGSGTQLSVL.

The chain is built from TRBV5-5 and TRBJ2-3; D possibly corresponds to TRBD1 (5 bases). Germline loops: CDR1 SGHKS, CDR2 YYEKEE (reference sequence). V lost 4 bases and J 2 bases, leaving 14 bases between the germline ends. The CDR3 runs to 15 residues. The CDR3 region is CASSPGHGNTDTQYF. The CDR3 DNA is TGTGCCAGCAGCCCAGGACACGGAAACACAGATACGCAGTATTTT.

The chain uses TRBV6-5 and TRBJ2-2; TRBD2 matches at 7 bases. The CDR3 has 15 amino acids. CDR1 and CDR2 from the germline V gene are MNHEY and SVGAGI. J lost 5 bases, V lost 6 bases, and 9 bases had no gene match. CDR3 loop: CASSPIGGRTGELFF. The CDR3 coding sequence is TGTGCCAGCAGCCCCATCGGGGGGAGGACCGGGGAGCTGTTTTTT.